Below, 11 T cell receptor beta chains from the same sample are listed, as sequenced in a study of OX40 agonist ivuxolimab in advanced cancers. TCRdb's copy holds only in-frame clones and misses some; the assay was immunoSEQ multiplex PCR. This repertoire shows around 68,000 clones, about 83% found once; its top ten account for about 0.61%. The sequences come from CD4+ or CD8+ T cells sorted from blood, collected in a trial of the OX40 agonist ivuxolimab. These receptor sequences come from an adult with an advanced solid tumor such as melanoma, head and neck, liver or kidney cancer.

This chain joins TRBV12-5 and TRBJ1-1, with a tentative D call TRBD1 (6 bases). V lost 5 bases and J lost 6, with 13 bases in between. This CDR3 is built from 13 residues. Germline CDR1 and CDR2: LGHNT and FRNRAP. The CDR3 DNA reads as TGTGCTAGTGGTGGGGGCCTCCATCCTGAAGCTTTCTTT. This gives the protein CASGGGLHPEAFF.

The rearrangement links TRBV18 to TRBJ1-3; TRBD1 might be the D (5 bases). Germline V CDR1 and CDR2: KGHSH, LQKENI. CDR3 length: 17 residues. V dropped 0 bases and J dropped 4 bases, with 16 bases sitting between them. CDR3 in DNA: TGTGCCAGCTCACCACCGGCAGGAGGGGCTGGCGGAAACACCATATATTTT. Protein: CASSPPAGGAGGNTIYF.

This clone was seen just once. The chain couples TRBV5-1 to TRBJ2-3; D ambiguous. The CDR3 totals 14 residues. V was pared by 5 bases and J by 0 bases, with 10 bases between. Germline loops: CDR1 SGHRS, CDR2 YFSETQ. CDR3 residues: CASRQGTSTDTQYF. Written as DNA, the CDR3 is TGCGCCAGCAGACAAGGTACTAGCACAGATACGCAGTATTTT.

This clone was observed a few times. The CDR3 sequence is CASSSGGQVKNSPLHF. The CDR3 region has the DNA TGCGCCAGCAGCTCGGGGGGACAGGTAAAGAATTCACCCCTCCACTTT. The chain combines TRBV5-1 with TRBJ1-6, with 8 bases lining up with TRBD1. V was pared by 3 bases and J by 7 bases, with 9 bases of the junction left unmatched. The CDR3 contains 16 residues. Germline-derived CDR1 and CDR2 are SGHRS and YFSETQ.

The DNA for the CDR3 is TGCGCCAGCACCCAGGGACAGGGCTACACAGATACGCAGTATTTT. Amino acids: CASTQGQGYTDTQYF. V gene TRBV5-1 combines with J gene TRBJ2-3; 9 nucleotides match TRBD1. There are 15 residues in the CDR3. Germline CDR1 SGHRS, CDR2 YFSETQ. Germline trimming cut 6 bases from V and 2 bases from J; bases unmatched to any gene: 7.

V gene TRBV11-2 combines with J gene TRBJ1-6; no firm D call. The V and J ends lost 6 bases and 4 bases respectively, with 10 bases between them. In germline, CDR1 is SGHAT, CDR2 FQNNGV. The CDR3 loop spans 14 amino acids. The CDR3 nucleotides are TGTGCCAGCAGTTCGGGTATATATAATTCACCCCTCCACTTT. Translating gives CASSSGIYNSPLHF. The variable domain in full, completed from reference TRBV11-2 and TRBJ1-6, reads EAGVAQSPRYKIIEKRQSVAFWCNPISGHATLYWYQQILGQGPKLLIQFQNNGVVDDSQLPKDRFSAERLKGVDSTLKIQPAKLEDSAVYLCASSSGIYNSPLHFGNGTRLTVT.

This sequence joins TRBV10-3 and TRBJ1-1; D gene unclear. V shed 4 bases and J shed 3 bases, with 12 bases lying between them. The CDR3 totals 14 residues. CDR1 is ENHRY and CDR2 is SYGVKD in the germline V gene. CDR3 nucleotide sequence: TGTGCCATCAGTGCCAGGTTGGTGGACACTGAAGCTTTCTTT. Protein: CAISARLVDTEAFF.

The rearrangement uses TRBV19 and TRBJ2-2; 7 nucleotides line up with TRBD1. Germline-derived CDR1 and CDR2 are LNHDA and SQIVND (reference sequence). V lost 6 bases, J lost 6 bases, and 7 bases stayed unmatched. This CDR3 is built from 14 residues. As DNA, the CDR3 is TGTGCCAGTAGGCGACAGGGAAGAGCCGGGGAGCTGTTTTTT. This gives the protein CASRRQGRAGELFF.

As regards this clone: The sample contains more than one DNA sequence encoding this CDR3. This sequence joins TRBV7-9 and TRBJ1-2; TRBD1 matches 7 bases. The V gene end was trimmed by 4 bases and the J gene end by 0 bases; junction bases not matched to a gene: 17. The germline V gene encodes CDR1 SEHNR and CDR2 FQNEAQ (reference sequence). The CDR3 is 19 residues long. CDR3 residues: CASSWSQTGRSGTNYGYTF. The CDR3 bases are TGTGCCAGCAGCTGGAGCCAGACAGGGAGAAGTGGGACTAACTATGGCTACACCTTC. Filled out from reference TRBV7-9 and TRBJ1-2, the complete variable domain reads DTGVSQNPRHKITKRGQNVTFRCDPISEHNRLYWYRQTLGQGPEFLTYFQNEAQLEKSRLLSDRFSAERPKGSFSTLEIQRTEQGDSAMYLCASSWSQTGRSGTNYGYTFGSGTRLTVV.

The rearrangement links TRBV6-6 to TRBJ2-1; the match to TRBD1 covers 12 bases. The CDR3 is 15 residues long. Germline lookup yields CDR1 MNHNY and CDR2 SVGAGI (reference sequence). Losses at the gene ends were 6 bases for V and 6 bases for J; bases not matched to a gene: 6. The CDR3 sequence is CASSARDRGPNEQFF. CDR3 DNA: TGTGCCAGCAGCGCCCGGGACAGGGGGCCCAATGAGCAGTTCTTC.

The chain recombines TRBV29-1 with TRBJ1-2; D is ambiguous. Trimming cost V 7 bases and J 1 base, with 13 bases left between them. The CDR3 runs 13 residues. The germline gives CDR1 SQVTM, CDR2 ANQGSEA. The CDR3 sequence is CSARDTFNYGYTF. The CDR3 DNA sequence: TGCAGCGCCCGAGACACATTTAACTATGGCTACACCTTC.